Presented here are 18 T cell receptor beta chains from one specimen sequenced in a study of T cells in Graves' hyperthyroidism and ophthalmopathy (dated by TCRdb to between 2018 and 2020). Library generation was performed with multiplex PCR. Sequencing was carried out with an Illumina HiSeq 2000. Amplification of TCR beta CDR3 regions was carried out from RNA transcripts. A first-round RT-PCR of the TCR CDR3 used the HTBI primer set with the Qiagen OneStep RT-PCR kit. TCRdb reprocessing: public reads trimmed at Q25 with fastp, clones called with MiXCR, in-frame beta chains kept. One record per CDR3 amino acid sequence lists the most common genes and DNA. For this sample the table gives 250,000 to 300,000 distinct CDR3 sequences, of which roughly 15% were detected only once. The ten top clones hold 13% of the sample. The sequenced sample consisted of blood. The receptors derive from a woman aged 40 to 50 with Graves' hyperthyroidism that later progressed to Graves' ophthalmopathy.

This clonotype came up many times. The J gene is TRBJ2-3, the V gene TRBV28, with TRBD2 matching 11 bases. CDR1 is MDHEN, CDR2 SYDVKM, per germline. The CDR3 extends over 15 amino acids. V lost 6 bases, J lost 0 bases, and 2 bases stayed unmatched. The CDR3 loop reads CASRGLADSTDTQYF. The CDR3 nucleotides read TGTGCCAGCAGGGGACTAGCGGATAGCACAGATACGCAGTATTTT.

This clonotype was counted many times. The chain carries TRBV27 and TRBJ2-5; TRBD1 matches 8 bases. Germline V gene data show CDR1 as MNHEY and CDR2 as SMNVEV (reference sequence). The CDR3 spans 13 residues. V shed 6 bases, J shed 5 bases, and the junction held 5 bases outside the gene matches. The CDR3 protein is CASRRTGRETQYF. Here the CDR3 DNA reads TGTGCCAGCAGAAGGACAGGGAGGGAGACCCAGTACTTC.

This clonotype was seen ten or more times. This chain joins TRBV3-1 and TRBJ1-1; D not resolved. CDR1 LGHDT and CDR2 YNNKEL come from the germline V gene (reference sequence). The CDR3 loop spans 15 amino acids. V lost 4 bases, J lost 4 bases, and 16 bases lay in between. CDR3 nucleotides: TGTGCCAGCAGCCCTATTGGGCCCGGGGTCACTGAAGCTTTCTTT. It specifies CASSPIGPGVTEAFF.

To note about this clonotype: A much bigger clone sits one base away, suggesting this may be a read error. The chain has TRBV20-1 and TRBJ2-1, with unresolved D. The length of the CDR3 is 15 residues. V shed 0 bases and J shed 9 bases, with 18 bases lying between them. CDR1 DFQATT and CDR2 SNEGSKA come from the germline V gene (reference sequence). The CDR3 is CSARDWRLEVVEQFF. The CDR3 coding sequence is TGCAGTGCTAGAGATTGGCGCCTAGAGGTTGTTGAGCAGTTCTTC.

This clonotype was seen many times. This chain uses TRBV12-3 or TRBV12-4 with TRBJ2-2; 11 bases fit TRBD1. This CDR3 comprises 15 residues. J gave up 6 bases and V 6 bases, and 6 bases lay outside the gene matches. The CDR3 loop is CASRSDRGRAGELFF. In DNA, the CDR3 is TGTGCCAGCAGATCGGACAGGGGGCGGGCCGGGGAGCTGTTTTTT.

This clonotype showed up just once. The chain uses TRBV4-1 and TRBJ2-7; 7 positions agree with TRBD2. The CDR3 contains 16 residues. V lost 0 bases, J lost 0 bases, and 5 bases stayed unmatched. Germline V CDR1 and CDR2: MGHRA, YSYEKL. CDR3 nucleotides: TGCGCCAGCAGCCAAGATTCGCGGGAGAACTCCTACGAGCAGTACTTC. Protein product: CASSQDSRENSYEQYF.

This clonotype occurred many times. The chain uses TRBV24-1 and TRBJ2-4; 10 bases fit TRBD2. Per the germline V gene, CDR1 is KGHDR and CDR2 is SFDVKD. The CDR3 is made up of 18 amino acids. V gave up 5 bases and J gave up 3 bases; unmatched junction bases: 12. The CDR3 sequence: CATSGSGRAGSVKNIQYF. CDR3 coding DNA: TGTGCCACCAGTGGAAGCGGGAGGGCCGGATCAGTCAAAAACATTCAGTACTTC.

This clonotype turned up a few times. The chain couples TRBV19 to TRBJ1-5; 7 bases line up with TRBD1. Germline assignment: CDR1 LNHDA and CDR2 SQIVND (reference sequence). J gave up 7 bases and V 3 bases, and 6 bases lay outside the gene matches. This CDR3 comprises 14 residues. The CDR3 DNA is TGTGCCAGTAGTATCCGGAGGGGGCAACAGCCCCAGCATTTT. Protein sequence: CASSIRRGQQPQHF.

This clonotype was counted ten times or more. The chain carries TRBV9 and TRBJ2-7; D not certain. Looked up from germline, CDR1 is SGDLS and CDR2 is YYNGEE. V was pared by 1 base and J by 6 bases, with 11 bases between. This CDR3 spans 13 amino acids. As DNA, the CDR3 is TGTGCCAGCAGCGTATATTCTTCGGGCGAGCAGTACTTC. Translated, it gives CASSVYSSGEQYF.

This clonotype was recorded many times. The chain has TRBV2 and TRBJ2-3, with D unresolved. Trimming removed 1 base from V and 2 bases from J, with 10 bases in between. CDR3 length equals 15 residues. Looked up from germline, CDR1 is SNHLY and CDR2 is FYNNEI. The CDR3 region is CASSEGESATDTQYF. The CDR3 DNA reads as TGTGCCAGCAGTGAAGGGGAATCGGCCACAGATACGCAGTATTTT. The variable domain in full, completed from reference TRBV2 and TRBJ2-3, reads EPEVTQTPSHQVTQMGQEVILRCVPISNHLYFYWYRQILGQKVEFLVSFYNNEISEKSEIFDDQFSVERPDGSNFTLKIRSTKLEDSAMYFCASSEGESATDTQYFGPGTRLTVL.

The chain links TRBV10-3 to TRBJ1-1; a possible D gene is TRBD1 (5 bases). Per germline, CDR1 ENHRY and CDR2 SYGVKD. The CDR3 is 13 amino acids. The germline V and J ends were trimmed by 11 bases and 1 base, with 14 bases remaining between them. The DNA of the CDR3 is TGTGCCTCGAAAGGGGTGGGGAACACTGAAGCTTTCTTT. Translating gives CASKGVGNTEAFF.

This CDR3 reads CASSYPERGVGETQYF. In DNA form, the CDR3 reads TGTGCCAGCAGTTACCCCGAACGGGGGGTAGGGGAGACCCAGTACTTC. The chain couples TRBV12-3 or TRBV12-4 to TRBJ2-5, with 7 bases fitting TRBD2. V shed 4 bases and J 5 bases; nucleotides not matched to a gene: 13. The CDR3 covers 16 residues.

Many counts were recorded for this clonotype. This chain links TRBV6-1 with TRBJ2-1, with TRBD2 matching 7 bases. Germline CDR1 and CDR2: MNHNS and SASEGT. Trimming took 8 bases from V and 0 from J; bases not matched to a gene: 19. The CDR3 spans 19 residues. CDR3 sequence: CASSSRGLADPSSYNEQFF. In DNA form, the CDR3 reads TGTGCCAGCTCCTCCCGCGGTCTAGCGGACCCGAGCTCCTACAATGAGCAGTTCTTC.

This clonotype showed up many times. J is TRBJ2-1 and V is TRBV20-1, with 9 bases lining up with TRBD2. Germline loops: CDR1 DFQATT, CDR2 SNEGSKA (reference sequence). The CDR3 is 15 residues long. Trimming took 3 bases from V and 7 from J; bases not matched to a gene: 10. The CDR3: CSASISGSEKNEQFF. DNA for the CDR3: TGCAGTGCTAGTATTAGCGGGAGTGAAAAGAATGAGCAGTTCTTC.

This clonotype was picked up one time. A read error may account for a junction end that differs from germline. J is TRBJ1-5 and V is TRBV7-9; no definite D call. The CDR3 is 16 residues long. From germline, CDR1 is SEHNR and CDR2 FQNEAQ (reference sequence). CDR3 sequence: CASSLGAGDGNQPRHF. The CDR3 DNA follows: TGTGCCAGCAGCTTAGGCGCAGGAGATGGCAATCAGCCCCGGCATTTT.

This clonotype was seen many times. This chain joins TRBV28 and TRBJ1-1, with D uncertain. The CDR3 has 14 residues. The V gene's germline CDR1 is MDHEN and CDR2 SYDVKM. Trimming stripped 7 bases from V and 1 base from J, with 13 bases between. The chain's CDR3 is CASTLRRQNTEAFF. The CDR3, as DNA: TGTGCCAGCACCCTGAGACGGCAGAACACTGAAGCTTTCTTT.

This clonotype has a handful of counts. V is TRBV10-3 and J is TRBJ2-3; no clear D. The CDR3 loop spans 16 amino acids. V was cut by 0 bases and J by 2 bases, with 12 bases left in between. CDR1 and CDR2 from the germline V gene are ENHRY and SYGVKD. The CDR3 spells CAISESVALPTDTQYF. In nucleotides, the CDR3 is TGTGCCATCAGTGAGTCGGTGGCCCTCCCCACAGATACGCAGTATTTT.

J is TRBJ2-1 and V is TRBV6-4; the D gene is possibly TRBD2 (6 bases). Germline loops: CDR1 MRHNA, CDR2 SNTAGT. The length of the CDR3 is 16 residues. V was trimmed by 0 bases and J by 6 bases, leaving 15 bases between them. In nucleotides, the CDR3 is TGTGCCAGCAGTGACTCTGGGGGGTCTCTCTCCAATGAGCAGTTCTTC. Its translation: CASSDSGGSLSNEQFF.